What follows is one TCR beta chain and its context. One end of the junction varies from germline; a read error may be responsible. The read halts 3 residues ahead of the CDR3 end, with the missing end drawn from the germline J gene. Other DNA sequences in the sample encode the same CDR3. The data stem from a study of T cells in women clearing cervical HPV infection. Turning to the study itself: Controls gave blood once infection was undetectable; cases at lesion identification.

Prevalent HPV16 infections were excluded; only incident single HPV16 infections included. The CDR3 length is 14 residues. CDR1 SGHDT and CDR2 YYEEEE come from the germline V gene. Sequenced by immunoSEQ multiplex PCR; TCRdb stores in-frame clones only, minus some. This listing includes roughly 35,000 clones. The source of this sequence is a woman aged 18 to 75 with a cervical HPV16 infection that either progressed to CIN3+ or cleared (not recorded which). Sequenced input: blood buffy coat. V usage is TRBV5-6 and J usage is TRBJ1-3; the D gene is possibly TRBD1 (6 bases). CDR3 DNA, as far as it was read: TGTGCCAGCAGGGAAGGACAGAAAGGAAACACG. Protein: CASREGQKGNT. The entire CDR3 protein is CASREGQKGNTIYF. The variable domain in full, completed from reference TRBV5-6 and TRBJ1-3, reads DAGVTQSPTHLIKTRGQQVTLRCSPKSGHDTVSWYQQALGQGPQFIFQYYEEEERQRGNFPDRFSGHQFPNYSSELNVNALLLGDSALYLCASREGQKGNTIYFGEGSWLTVV.